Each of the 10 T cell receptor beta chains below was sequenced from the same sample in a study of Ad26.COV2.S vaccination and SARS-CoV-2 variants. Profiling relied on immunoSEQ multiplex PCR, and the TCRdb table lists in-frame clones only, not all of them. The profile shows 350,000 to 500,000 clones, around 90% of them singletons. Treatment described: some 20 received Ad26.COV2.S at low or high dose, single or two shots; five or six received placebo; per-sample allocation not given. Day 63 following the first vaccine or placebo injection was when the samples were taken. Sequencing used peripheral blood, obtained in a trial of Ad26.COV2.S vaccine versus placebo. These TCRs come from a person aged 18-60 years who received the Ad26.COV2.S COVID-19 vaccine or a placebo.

CDR3 bases: TGTGCCAGCAGCCCGAACAGGGGCCAGAATCAGCCCCAGCATTTT. As protein: CASSPNRGQNQPQHF. This rearrangement joins TRBV7-2 to TRBJ1-5; 7 bases agree with TRBD1. This CDR3 has 15 residues. Germline CDR1 and CDR2: SGHTA and FQGNSA. The ends lost 5 bases at V and 4 bases at J; junction bases unmatched: 8.

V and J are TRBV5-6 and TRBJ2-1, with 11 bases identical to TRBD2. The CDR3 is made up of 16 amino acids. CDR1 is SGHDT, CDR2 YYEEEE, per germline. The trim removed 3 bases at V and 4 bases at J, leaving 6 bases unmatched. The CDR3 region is CASSWKTSGKYNEQFF. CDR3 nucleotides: TGTGCCAGCAGCTGGAAGACTAGCGGGAAGTACAATGAGCAGTTCTTC.

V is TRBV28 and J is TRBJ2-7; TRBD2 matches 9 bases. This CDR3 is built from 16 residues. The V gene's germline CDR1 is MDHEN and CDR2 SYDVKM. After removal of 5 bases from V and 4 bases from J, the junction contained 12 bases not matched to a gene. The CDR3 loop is CASSRPSGNFFYEQYF. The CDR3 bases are TGTGCCAGCAGTCGTCCTAGCGGGAACTTCTTTTACGAGCAGTACTTC.

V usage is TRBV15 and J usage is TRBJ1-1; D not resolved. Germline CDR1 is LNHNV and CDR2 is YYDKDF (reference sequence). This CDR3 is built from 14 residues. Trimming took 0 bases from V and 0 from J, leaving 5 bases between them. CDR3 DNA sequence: TGTGCCACCAGCAGAGATGGGTTGAACACTGAAGCTTTCTTT. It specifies CATSRDGLNTEAFF.

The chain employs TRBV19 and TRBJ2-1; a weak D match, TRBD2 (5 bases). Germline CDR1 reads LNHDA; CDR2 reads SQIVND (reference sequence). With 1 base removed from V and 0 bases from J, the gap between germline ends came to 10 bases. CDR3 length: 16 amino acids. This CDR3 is CASSIGGVRSYNEQFF. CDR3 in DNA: TGTGCCAGTAGTATAGGGGGAGTCCGCTCCTACAATGAGCAGTTCTTC.

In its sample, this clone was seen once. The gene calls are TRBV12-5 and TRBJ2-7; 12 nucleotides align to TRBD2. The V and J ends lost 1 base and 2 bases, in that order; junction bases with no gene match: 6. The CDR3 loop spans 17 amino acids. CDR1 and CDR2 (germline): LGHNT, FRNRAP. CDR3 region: CASGLAPLAGGPYEQYF. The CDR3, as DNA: TGTGCTAGTGGTTTGGCCCCCCTAGCGGGAGGGCCCTACGAGCAGTACTTC. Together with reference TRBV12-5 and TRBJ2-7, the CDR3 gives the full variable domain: DARVTQTPRHKVTEMGQEVTMRCQPILGHNTVFWYRQTMMQGLELLAYFRNRAPLDDSGMPKDRFSAEMPDATLATLKIQPSEPRDSAVYFCASGLAPLAGGPYEQYFGPGTRLTVT.

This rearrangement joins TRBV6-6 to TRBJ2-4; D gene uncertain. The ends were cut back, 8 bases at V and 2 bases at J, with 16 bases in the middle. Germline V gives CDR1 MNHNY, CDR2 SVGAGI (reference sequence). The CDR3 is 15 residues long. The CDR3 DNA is TGTGCCAGCTCCCTAACTTCAGGATCCAAAAACATTCAGTACTTC. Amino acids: CASSLTSGSKNIQYF.

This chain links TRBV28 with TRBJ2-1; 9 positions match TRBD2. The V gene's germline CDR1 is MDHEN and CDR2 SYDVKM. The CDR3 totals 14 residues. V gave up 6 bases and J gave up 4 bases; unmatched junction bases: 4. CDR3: CASRLTSGYNEQFF. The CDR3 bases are TGTGCCAGCAGGTTGACTAGCGGATACAATGAGCAGTTCTTC.

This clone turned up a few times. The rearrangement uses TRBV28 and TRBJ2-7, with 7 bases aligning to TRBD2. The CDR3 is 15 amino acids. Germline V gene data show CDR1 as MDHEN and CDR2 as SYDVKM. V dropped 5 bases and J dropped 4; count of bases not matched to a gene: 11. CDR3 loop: CASSPLGGSMYEQYF. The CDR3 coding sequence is TGTGCCAGCAGTCCCCTGGGGGGGAGTATGTACGAGCAGTACTTC. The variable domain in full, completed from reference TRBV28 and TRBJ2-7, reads DVKVTQSSRYLVKRTGEKVFLECVQDMDHENMFWYRQDPGLGLRLIYFSYDVKMKEKGDIPEGYSVSREKKERFSLILESASTNQTSMYLCASSPLGGSMYEQYFGPGTRLTVT.

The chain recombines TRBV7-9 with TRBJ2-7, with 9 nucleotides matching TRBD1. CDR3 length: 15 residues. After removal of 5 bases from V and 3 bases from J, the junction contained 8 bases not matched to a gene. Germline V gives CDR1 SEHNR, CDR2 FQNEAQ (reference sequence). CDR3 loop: CASSTPGQGVYEQYF. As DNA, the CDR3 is TGTGCCAGCAGCACCCCGGGACAGGGAGTCTACGAGCAGTACTTC.